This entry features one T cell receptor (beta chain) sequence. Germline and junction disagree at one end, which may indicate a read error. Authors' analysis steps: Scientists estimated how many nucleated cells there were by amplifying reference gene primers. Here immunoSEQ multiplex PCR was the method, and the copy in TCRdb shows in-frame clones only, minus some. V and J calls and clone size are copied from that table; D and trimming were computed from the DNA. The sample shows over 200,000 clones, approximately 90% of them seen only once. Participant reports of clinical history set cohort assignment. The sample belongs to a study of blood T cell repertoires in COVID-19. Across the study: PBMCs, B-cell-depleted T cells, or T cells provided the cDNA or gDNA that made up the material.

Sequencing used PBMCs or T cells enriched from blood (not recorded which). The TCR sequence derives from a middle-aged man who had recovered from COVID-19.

For the CDR3, the DNA is TGTGCCAGCAGCTTAGCGGAGGGAGGCAACCAGCCCCAGCATTTT. This sequence encodes CASSLAEGGNQPQHF. The V gene is TRBV7-9, the J gene TRBJ1-5; D is unclear. This CDR3 region has 15 residues. Germline V CDR1 and CDR2: SEHNR, FQNEAQ (reference sequence). The full variable domain, with the rest looked up from reference TRBV7-9 and TRBJ1-5, is DTGVSQNPRHKITKRGQNVTFRCDPISEHNRLYWYRQTLGQGPEFLTYFQNEAQLEKSRLLSDRFSAERPKGSFSTLEIQRTEQGDSAMYLCASSLAEGGNQPQHFGDGTRLSIL.